Each of the 8 T cell receptor beta chains below was sequenced from the same sample in a study of blood T cell repertoires in COVID-19. Produced via immunoSEQ multiplex PCR; TCRdb's table is partial and in-frame only. Seen here are under 300,000 clones, 70% to 90% observed once, and the top ten hold about an eighth. Source material: peripheral blood. These receptors came from a woman in her thirties with COVID-19, enrolled during active disease.

The chain is built from TRBV5-1 and TRBJ1-4; no clear D gene. The CDR3 is made up of 15 amino acids. Germline CDR1 reads SGHRS; CDR2 reads YFSETQ. V was shortened by 5 bases and J by 1 base, with 12 bases between the two germline ends. CDR3 loop: CASRRARETNEKLFF. CDR3 DNA: TGCGCCAGCAGGAGGGCGCGGGAAACTAATGAAAAACTGTTTTTT.

This clone was seen once. CDR3 coding DNA: TGTGCCAGTAGTCCCCACCAACAGGGTGGCTACACCTTC. Its protein is CASSPHQQGGYTF. The chain has TRBV19 and TRBJ1-2; maybe TRBD1 (6 bases). Trimming took off 5 bases at V and 7 bases at J, with 14 bases between the two ends. The germline V gene encodes CDR1 LNHDA and CDR2 SQIVND (reference sequence). The CDR3 length is 13 residues.

The V gene is TRBV2, the J gene TRBJ1-2, with a tentative D call TRBD1 (5 bases). CDR1 and CDR2 from the germline V gene are SNHLY and FYNNEI. The CDR3 consists of 16 residues. Trimming stripped 5 bases from V and 8 bases from J, with 24 bases between. CDR3 coding DNA: TGTGCCAGCAGTCCTACGAGGATGACGGCCGGGGGGGGCTACACCTTC. It codes for CASSPTRMTAGGGYTF.

V usage is TRBV28 and J usage is TRBJ2-7, with TRBD1 matching over 11 bases. The CDR3 consists of 15 residues. The V gene end was trimmed by 6 bases and the J gene end by 5 bases; junction bases not matched to a gene: 9. From germline, CDR1 is MDHEN and CDR2 SYDVKM. CDR3 coding DNA: TGTGCCAGCAGCGGGACAGGGGGAATCTACGACGAGCAGTACTTC. Its protein is CASSGTGGIYDEQYF.

The chain carries TRBV28 and TRBJ1-1; D uncertain. Trimming took off 7 bases at V and 11 bases at J, with 20 bases between the two ends. The germline gives CDR1 MDHEN, CDR2 SYDVKM. The CDR3 length is 13 residues. The CDR3 loop is CASTRISATTAFF. DNA of the CDR3: TGTGCCAGCACGCGAATTAGCGCCACGACCGCTTTCTTT.

This clone was recorded a few times. The chain uses TRBV5-1 and TRBJ1-1; 7 bases fit TRBD1. Looked up from germline, CDR1 is SGHRS and CDR2 is YFSETQ. This CDR3 comprises 15 residues. Trimming removed 4 bases from V and 5 bases from J; junction bases left unmatched: 11. The CDR3 coding sequence is TGCGCCAGCAGCCCCTTGTCAGGGGGAAGTACTGAAGCTTTCTTT. It yields the protein CASSPLSGGSTEAFF.

This chain connects TRBV2 to TRBJ2-7, with TRBD1 as a possible D gene (6 bases). Trimming took 1 base from V and 4 from J, leaving 14 bases between them. Germline loops: CDR1 SNHLY, CDR2 FYNNEI. CDR3 length: 15 residues. CDR3 in amino acids: CASSEGGPGAYEQYF. Written as DNA, the CDR3 is TGTGCCAGCAGTGAAGGTGGGCCAGGGGCTTACGAGCAGTACTTC. The variable domain in full, completed from reference TRBV2 and TRBJ2-7, reads EPEVTQTPSHQVTQMGQEVILRCVPISNHLYFYWYRQILGQKVEFLVSFYNNEISEKSEIFDDQFSVERPDGSNFTLKIRSTKLEDSAMYFCASSEGGPGAYEQYFGPGTRLTVT.

CDR3 sequence (DNA): TGTGCCTGGAGTTTGGGTCCAGGGGGTCAAGAGACCCAGTACTTC. Translating gives CAWSLGPGGQETQYF. J is TRBJ2-5 and V is TRBV30, with 7 bases that match TRBD1. The V and J ends lost 2 bases and 2 bases, in that order; junction bases with no gene match: 8. Looked up from germline, CDR1 is GTSNPN and CDR2 is SVGIG (reference sequence). This CDR3 is 15 amino acids long.